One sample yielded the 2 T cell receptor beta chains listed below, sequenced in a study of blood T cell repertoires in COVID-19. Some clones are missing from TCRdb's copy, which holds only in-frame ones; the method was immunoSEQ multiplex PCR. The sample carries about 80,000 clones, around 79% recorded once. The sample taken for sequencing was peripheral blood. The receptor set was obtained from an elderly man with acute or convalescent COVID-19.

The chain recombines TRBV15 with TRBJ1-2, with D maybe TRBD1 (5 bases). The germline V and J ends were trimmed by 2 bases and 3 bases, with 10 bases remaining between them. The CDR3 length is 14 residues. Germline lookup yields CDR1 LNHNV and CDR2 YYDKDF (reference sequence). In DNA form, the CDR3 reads TGTGCCACCAGCAGACAATTGACAGACTATGGCTACACCTTC. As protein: CATSRQLTDYGYTF.

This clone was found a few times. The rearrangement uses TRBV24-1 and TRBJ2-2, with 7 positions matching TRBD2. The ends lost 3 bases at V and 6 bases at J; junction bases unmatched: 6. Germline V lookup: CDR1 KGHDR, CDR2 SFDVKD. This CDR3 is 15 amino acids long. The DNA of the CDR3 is TGTGCCACCAGTGATGGACTAGTATCATCCGGGGAGCTGTTTTTT. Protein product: CATSDGLVSSGELFF.